This is a list of T cell receptor beta chains from one sample in a study of PD-1 blockade in classical Hodgkin lymphoma. This table comes from immunoSEQ multiplex PCR, and its TCRdb copy is limited to in-frame clones, with some not included. The sample has tens of thousands of clones; around 81% are singletons. Specimen: peripheral blood mononuclear cells (PBMCs), collected before the fourth cycle of nivolumab. Every receptor here comes from a human donor with classical Hodgkin lymphoma. CDR3s include the opening cysteine and the closing phenylalanine or tryptophan. The listing skips clone size in some rows; elsewhere it reads once, few, many or a size class.

V: TRBV9; size: .; J: TRBJ2-1; CDR3: CASSVRGLDEQFF
V: TRBV4-1; size: .; J: TRBJ2-5; CDR3: CASSLPARETQYF
V: TRBV9; size: .; J: TRBJ2-1; CDR3: CASSVASLGLAGGPRHNEQFF
V: TRBV7-2; size: .; J: TRBJ2-3; CDR3: CASSSGIGAGADTQYF
V: TRBV6-1; size: .; J: TRBJ2-7; CDR3: CASSEGLAGVYEQYF
V: TRBV28; size: .; J: TRBJ2-5; CDR3: CASSFSGRWGLGGQETQYF
V: TRBV10-3; size: .; J: TRBJ2-7; CDR3: CAIVGVRGDTYEQYF
V: TRBV21-1; size: .; J: TRBJ1-5; CDR3: CVRPRGALGNQPQHF
V: TRBV30; size: .; J: TRBJ2-6; CDR3: CAWRNGGWVGANVLTF
V: TRBV6-5; size: .; J: TRBJ2-2; CDR3: CASGAWEGSGELFF
V: TRBV5-4; size: .; J: TRBJ2-6; CDR3: CASSSEGGGFSGANVLTF
V: TRBV4-1; size: .; J: TRBJ2-7; CDR3: CASSRRTSGNYEQYF
V: TRBV10-3; size: few; J: TRBJ1-1; CDR3: CAISEHQGRGTEAFF
V: TRBV27; size: .; J: TRBJ2-5; CDR3: CASSLSVWAGGPRRETQYF
V: TRBV7-9; size: .; J: TRBJ1-2; CDR3: CASSYRAGYTF
V: TRBV9; size: .; J: TRBJ2-1; CDR3: CASSVDGTGWNEQFF
V: TRBV14; size: .; J: TRBJ2-2; CDR3: CASSLRKGGTGELFF
V: TRBV27; size: few; J: TRBJ1-5; CDR3: CASSSNPRDRGESNQPQHF
V: TRBV11-3; size: .; J: TRBJ1-1; CDR3: CASSLDPARNTEAFF
V: TRBV4-1; size: .; J: TRBJ1-5; CDR3: CASSQERRGLVNQPQHF
V: TRBV6-6; size: .; J: TRBJ2-1; CDR3: CASRSRVGGLYNEQFF
V: TRBV30; size: few; J: TRBJ1-5; CDR3: CAWSLPPSGPRSQPQHF
V: TRBV4-3; size: .; J: TRBJ1-2; CDR3: CASSQVQGGSGYTF
V: TRBV4-1; size: .; J: TRBJ1-4; CDR3: CASSQADRGRSRANEKLFF
V: TRBV5-4; size: .; J: TRBJ2-5; CDR3: CASSGGINGETQYF